This is a list of T cell receptor beta chains from one sample in a study of cytomegalovirus exposure and HLA in healthy donors. Here immunoSEQ multiplex PCR was the method, and the copy in TCRdb shows in-frame clones only, minus some. Of 150,000 to 200,000 clones in the sample, about 79% were seen once. The specimen was PBMCs. The source of these receptors is a boy aged 2 to 9 in good health and CMV-seronegative. The CDR3 runs from the conserved cysteine through the conserved F or W. Fields, in order: J gene, clone size, V gene, D gene, CDR3 protein, CDR3 DNA. The D gene is left open where the match is weak. Expanded clones are given a class, and other clones once, few, many or no size at all.

>TRBJ1-2|.|TRBV6-5|.
CASSYGGQMIKGYTF
TGTGCCAGCAGTTACGGGGGCCAGATGATAAAAGGCTACACCTTC
>TRBJ1-6|.|TRBV7-2|.
CASSLGQASFYNSPLHF
TGTGCCAGCAGCTTAGGACAGGCCAGTTTCTATAATTCACCCCTCCACTTT
>TRBJ1-1|.|TRBV29-1|.
CSVAFAGWQGRLNTEAFF
TGCAGCGTTGCCTTTGCTGGCTGGCAGGGGCGCCTGAACACTGAAGCTTTCTTT
>TRBJ1-5|.|TRBV7-2|.
CASSLQGVAQPQHF
TGTGCCAGCAGCTTACAAGGGGTAGCTCAGCCCCAGCATTTT
>TRBJ1-2|.|TRBV5-1|TRBD1
CASSKLAGTDYGYTF
TGCGCCAGCAGCAAATTGGCCGGGACAGATTATGGCTACACCTTC
>TRBJ2-1|.|TRBV10-3|TRBD1
CAIRGGQGAAYNEQFF
TGTGCCATCAGGGGGGGACAGGGGGCCGCCTACAATGAGCAGTTCTTC
>TRBJ2-7|.|TRBV10-3|TRBD2
CAITPAGTYEQYF
TGTGCCATCACTCCAGCGGGGACCTACGAGCAGTACTTC
>TRBJ1-1|.|TRBV5-6|.
CASSSQGLEAFF
TGTGCCAGCAGCTCACAGGGCCTTGAAGCTTTCTTT
>TRBJ1-1|.|TRBV20-1|.
CSARGVGAFF
TGCAGTGCCCGTGGAGTCGGAGCTTTCTTT
>TRBJ2-5|.|TRBV7-2|.
CASSLNRGSRETQYF
TGTGCCAGCAGCTTAAACCGGGGGTCACGCGAGACCCAGTACTTC
>TRBJ2-1|.|TRBV21-1|.
CASSKVRPYNEQFF
TGTGCCAGCAGCAAAGTGCGGCCCTACAATGAGCAGTTCTTC
>TRBJ2-1|.|TRBV4-1|TRBD2
CASSQGSGGPYNEQFF
TGCGCCAGCAGCCAAGGGTCGGGGGGGCCCTACAATGAGCAGTTCTTC
>TRBJ1-2|.|TRBV7-2|.
CASSLLGTLANYGYTF
TGTGCCAGCAGCTTACTAGGTACCCTAGCTAACTATGGCTACACCTTC
>TRBJ2-5|.|TRBV9|TRBD2
CASSVGMMAGGQETQYF
TGTGCCAGCAGCGTAGGAATGATGGCGGGGGGGCAAGAGACCCAGTACTTC
>TRBJ2-1|.|TRBV7-9|.
CASSSTDNEQFF
TGTGCCAGCAGCTCCACGGACAATGAGCAGTTCTTC
>TRBJ2-1|.|TRBV2|.
CASSGESYNEQFF
TGTGCCAGCAGTGGAGAGAGTTACAATGAGCAGTTCTTC
>TRBJ1-1|.|TRBV18|.
CASSPPAGLEAFF
TGTGCCAGCTCACCACCGGCCGGACTTGAAGCTTTCTTT
>TRBJ1-1|.|TRBV6-5|.
CASSYQTGMNTEAFF
TGTGCCAGCAGTTACCAGACAGGCATGAACACTGAAGCTTTCTTT
>TRBJ2-1|.|TRBV19|TRBD1
CASRTGGSNEQFF
TGTGCCAGTCGGACAGGTGGGTCTAATGAGCAGTTCTTC
>TRBJ2-1|.|TRBV4-2|TRBD2
CASSQVGGGVEQFF
TGTGCCAGCAGCCAAGTCGGCGGGGGGGTCGAGCAGTTCTTC
>TRBJ2-7|.|TRBV29-1|.
CSVDDSYEQYF
TGCAGCGTGGACGACAGCTACGAGCAGTACTTC
>TRBJ2-5|.|TRBV4-2|.
CASSQGLGGETQYF
TGTGCCAGCAGCCAAGGCCTAGGTGGAGAGACCCAGTACTTC
>TRBJ2-2|.|TRBV6-6|.
CASSLLARNTGELFF
TGTGCCAGCAGCCTCTTAGCGCGGAACACCGGGGAGCTGTTTTTT
>TRBJ2-7|.|TRBV10-3|TRBD1
CAISVGGTDYYEQYF
TGTGCCATCAGTGTTGGTGGGACAGATTACTACGAGCAGTACTTC
>TRBJ2-7|few|TRBV7-2|.
CASSFRRDEQYF
TGTGCCAGCAGCTTCCGGAGGGACGAGCAGTACTTC
>TRBJ1-5|.|TRBV19|.
CAIGQTEPQHF
TGTGCCATTGGACAGACGGAGCCCCAGCATTTT
>TRBJ2-1|.|TRBV5-1|.
CASSWGTSNEQFF
TGCGCCAGCAGCTGGGGAACTAGCAATGAGCAGTTCTTC
>TRBJ2-7|.|TRBV6-5|.
CASSRRDSYEQYF
TGTGCCAGCTCCAGGCGGGACAGCTACGAGCAGTACTTC
>TRBJ1-2|.|TRBV7-2|TRBD1
CASSPDRAYGYTF
TGTGCCAGCAGCCCCGACAGGGCTTATGGCTACACCTTC
>TRBJ1-3|.|TRBV10-1|.
CASSLWTAGNTIYF
TGCGCCAGCAGCCTATGGACAGCAGGAAACACCATATATTTT
>TRBJ2-3|.|TRBV11-2|.
CANLSRRGITDTQYF
TGTGCCAACCTATCACGGAGGGGAATCACAGATACGCAGTATTTT
>TRBJ1-1|.|TRBV14|.
CASSQRRFTEAFF
TGTGCCAGCAGCCAGCGGAGATTCACTGAAGCTTTCTTT
>TRBJ1-6|.|TRBV6-1|.
CASNRYYNSPLHF
TGTGCCAGCAACAGGTACTATAATTCACCCCTCCACTTT
>TRBJ2-3|.|TRBV19|TRBD2
CASSIMSGGDTQYF
TGTGCCAGTAGTATAATGTCCGGGGGGGATACGCAGTATTTT
>TRBJ2-7|.|TRBV27|.
CASSDNLAGLNEQYF
TGTGCCAGCAGCGACAACTTGGCGGGGCTCAACGAGCAGTACTTC
>TRBJ2-4|.|TRBV5-6|.
CASSLGGVNIQYF
TGTGCCAGCAGCTTGGGGGGGGTAAACATTCAGTACTTC
>TRBJ1-5|.|TRBV4-1|.
CASSQDFGVWGQPQHF
TGCGCCAGCAGCCAAGATTTCGGGGTTTGGGGACAGCCCCAGCATTTT
>TRBJ2-5|.|TRBV7-9|.
CASSLRGRRVETQYF
TGTGCCAGCAGCTTAAGAGGGCGCCGAGTGGAGACCCAGTACTTC
>TRBJ1-1|once|TRBV7-2|.
CASSLGRGEYAAFF
TGTGCCAGCAGCTTGGGCAGGGGAGAGTACGCGGCTTTCTTT
>TRBJ2-4|once|TRBV7-3|TRBD1
CASSSPGTGKNIQYF
TGTGCCAGCAGCTCGCCCGGGACAGGAAAAAACATTCAGTACTTC
>TRBJ2-3|.|TRBV5-6|TRBD2
CASSLALAGTDTQYF
TGTGCCAGCAGCTTGGCCCTAGCGGGCACAGATACGCAGTATTTT
>TRBJ2-4|.|TRBV4-1|.
CASSQGMVQAVRRDAAKNIQYF
TGCGCCAGCAGCCAAGGAATGGTTCAGGCCGTTAGGAGGGACGCGGCCAAAAACATTCAGTACTTC